Described below is a single TCR beta chain sequence and its context. Its antigen is as yet unknown. This entry is derived from a study of vaccination and CD4 T cells after COVID-19. Findings of the study overall: Nearly all convalescent vaccine-specific clones, 304 of 307, recognized only SARS-CoV-2 spike.

Treatment indicated: roughly ten-day PBMC culture with coronavirus spike peptide pools or control peptides (ViraFEST assay). Sequenced with the Oncomine TCR Beta short-read assay was DNA taken from cultured CD4+ T cells. A single record per CDR3 protein comes from TCRdb applying MiXCR to the PCR reads. The table lists 15,000 to 20,000 distinct CDR3 sequences, approximately 40% of them singletons. This CDR3 contains 14 residues. Trimming removed 4 bases at V and 8 bases at J, with 20 bases between. Germline CDR1 is DFQATT and CDR2 is SNEGSKA (reference sequence). V usage is TRBV20-1 and J usage is TRBJ1-1; D gene ambiguous. Material: CD4+ T cells from blood, cultured in vitro. The TCR sequence derives from a human donor who had recovered from COVID-19. The CDR3 protein is CSAKMGSPTTEAFF. DNA of the CDR3: TGCAGTGCTAAAATGGGCAGCCCTACGACAGAAGCTTTCTTT.